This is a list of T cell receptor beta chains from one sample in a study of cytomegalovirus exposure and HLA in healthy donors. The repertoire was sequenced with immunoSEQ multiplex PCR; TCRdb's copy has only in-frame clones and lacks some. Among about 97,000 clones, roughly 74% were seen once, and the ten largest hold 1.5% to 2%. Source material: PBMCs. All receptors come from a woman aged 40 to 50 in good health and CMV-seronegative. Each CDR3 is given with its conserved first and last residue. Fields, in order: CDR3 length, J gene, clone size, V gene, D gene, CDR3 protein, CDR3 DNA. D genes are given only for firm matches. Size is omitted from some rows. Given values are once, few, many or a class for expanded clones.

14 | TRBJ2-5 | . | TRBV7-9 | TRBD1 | CSSSSDRHQETQYF | TGTTCCAGCAGCTCGGACAGGCACCAAGAGACCCAGTACTTC
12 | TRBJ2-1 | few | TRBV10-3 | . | CAINGDSNEQFF | TGTGCCATCAACGGGGACTCCAATGAGCAGTTCTTC
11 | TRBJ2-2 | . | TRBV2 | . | CASSPTGELFF | TGTGCCAGCAGCCCTACCGGGGAGCTGTTTTTT
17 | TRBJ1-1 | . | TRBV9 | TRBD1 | CASSVGSGGSMNTEAFF | TGTGCCAGCAGCGTAGGGTCAGGGGGCTCGATGAACACTGAAGCTTTCTTT
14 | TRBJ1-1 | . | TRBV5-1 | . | CASSRGGMNTEAFF | TGCGCCAGCAGCAGGGGGGGGATGAACACTGAAGCTTTCTTT
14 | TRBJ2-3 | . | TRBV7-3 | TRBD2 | CASSLSGGEGTQYF | TGTGCCAGCAGCTTAAGCGGGGGTGAAGGTACGCAGTATTTT
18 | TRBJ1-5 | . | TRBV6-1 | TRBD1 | CASSGTGGYLRGNQPQHF | TGTGCCAGCAGTGGGACAGGGGGCTATTTGAGGGGCAATCAGCCCCAGCATTTT
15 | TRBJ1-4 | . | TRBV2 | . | CASSPRTSSNEKLFF | TGTGCCAGCAGTCCGAGGACATCGTCTAATGAAAAACTGTTTTTT
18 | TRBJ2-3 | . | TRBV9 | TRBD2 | CASSGRASGGAVADTQYF | TGTGCCAGCAGCGGTAGGGCTAGCGGGGGGGCCGTCGCAGATACGCAGTATTTT
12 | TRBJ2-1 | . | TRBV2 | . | CASSEGQREHFF | TGTGCCAGCAGTGAAGGACAAAGGGAGCATTTCTTC
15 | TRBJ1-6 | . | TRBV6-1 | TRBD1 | CASRGQGIIHSPLHF | TGTGCCAGCAGGGGACAGGGGATTATACATTCACCCCTCCACTTT
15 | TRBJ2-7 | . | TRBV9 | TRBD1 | CASSRRGQGGYEQYF | TGTGCCAGCAGCCGACGCGGACAGGGGGGCTACGAGCAGTACTTC
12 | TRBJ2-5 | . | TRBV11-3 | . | CASSPPGETQYF | TGTGCCAGCAGCCCCCCGGGAGAGACCCAGTACTTC
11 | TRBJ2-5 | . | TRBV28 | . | CASSTRETQYF | TGTGCCAGCAGTACTCGGGAGACCCAGTACTTC
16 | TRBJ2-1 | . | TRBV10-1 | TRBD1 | CASSDHGQGAYNEQFF | TGCGCCAGCAGTGATCATGGACAGGGGGCCTACAATGAGCAGTTCTTC
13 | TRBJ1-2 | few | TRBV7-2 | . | CASSLGGGSGYTF | TGTGCCAGCAGCTTAGGAGGGGGAAGTGGCTACACCTTC
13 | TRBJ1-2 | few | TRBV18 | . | CASSPPAGILETF | TGTGCCAGCTCACCACCGGCAGGGATCTTAGAGACCTTC
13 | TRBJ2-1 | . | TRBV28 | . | CASTLSSRGKQFF | TGTGCCAGCACCCTAAGTAGTCGCGGGAAGCAGTTCTTC
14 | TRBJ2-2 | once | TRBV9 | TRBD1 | CASSVDRGHGELFF | TGTGCCAGCAGCGTAGACAGGGGGCACGGGGAGCTGTTTTTT
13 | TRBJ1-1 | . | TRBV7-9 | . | CASSLHTNTEAFF | TGTGCCAGCAGCCTTCACACCAACACTGAAGCTTTCTTT
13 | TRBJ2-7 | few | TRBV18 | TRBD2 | CASRSGEGYEQYF | TGTGCCAGCCGGAGCGGGGAAGGATACGAGCAGTACTTC
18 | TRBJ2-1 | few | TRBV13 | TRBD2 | CASSLAWSGGDLYNEQFF | TGTGCCAGCAGCTTAGCGTGGAGCGGGGGGGACCTCTACAATGAGCAGTTCTTC
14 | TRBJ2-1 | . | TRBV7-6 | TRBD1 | CASSLRRAGGEQFF | TGTGCCAGCAGCTTAAGGCGAGCAGGGGGTGAGCAGTTCTTC
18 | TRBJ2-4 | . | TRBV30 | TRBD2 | CAWLASGGNPYAKNIQYF | TGTGCCTGGCTTGCTAGCGGGGGAAACCCCTATGCCAAAAACATTCAGTACTTC
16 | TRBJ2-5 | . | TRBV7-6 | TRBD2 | CASSLVLAGGQETQYF | TGTGCCAGCAGCTTAGTGCTAGCGGGGGGACAGGAGACCCAGTACTTC
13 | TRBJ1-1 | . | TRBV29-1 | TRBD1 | CSVDRQGGTEAFF | TGCAGCGTTGACAGGCAGGGGGGCACTGAAGCTTTCTTT
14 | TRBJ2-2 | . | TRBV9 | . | CASSGVAATGELFF | TGTGCCAGCAGCGGGGTAGCGGCCACCGGGGAGCTGTTTTTT
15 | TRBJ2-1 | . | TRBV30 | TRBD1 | CAWSSGQGQFDEQFF | TGTGCCTGGAGCTCAGGACAGGGCCAGTTCGATGAGCAGTTCTTC
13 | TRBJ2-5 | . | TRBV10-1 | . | CASRDRAGETQYF | TGCGCCAGCAGAGACCGAGCAGGCGAGACCCAGTACTTC
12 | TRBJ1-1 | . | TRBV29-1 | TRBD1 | CSVRDRDTEAFF | TGCAGCGTGAGGGACAGGGACACTGAAGCTTTCTTT
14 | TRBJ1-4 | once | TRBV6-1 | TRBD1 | CASRDRGPREKLFF | TGTGCCAGCAGGGACAGGGGGCCAAGGGAAAAACTGTTTTTT
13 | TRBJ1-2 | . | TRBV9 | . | CASSVGAGHGYTF | TGTGCCAGCAGCGTAGGGGCAGGGCATGGCTACACCTTC
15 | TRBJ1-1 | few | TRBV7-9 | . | CASSLNPGQNTEAFF | TGTGCCAGCAGCTTAAATCCGGGACAGAACACTGAAGCTTTCTTT
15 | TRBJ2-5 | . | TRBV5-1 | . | CASSSGGSVWETQYF | TGCGCCAGCAGCTCCGGGGGAAGTGTATGGGAGACCCAGTACTTC
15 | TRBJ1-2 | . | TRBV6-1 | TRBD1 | CASRRTGGDSYGYTF | TGTGCCAGTAGACGGACAGGGGGTGATAGCTATGGCTACACCTTC
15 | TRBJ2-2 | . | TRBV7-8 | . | CASSFFSANTGELFF | TGTGCCAGCAGCTTCTTTAGCGCGAACACCGGGGAGCTGTTTTTT
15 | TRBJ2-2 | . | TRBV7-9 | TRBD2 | CASSRLAGNTGELFF | TGTGCCAGCAGCCGACTAGCGGGAAACACCGGGGAGCTGTTTTTT
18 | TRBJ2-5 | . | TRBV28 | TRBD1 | CASSRQGIRRERGETQYF | TGTGCCAGCAGCCGACAGGGGATACGACGGGAGAGAGGAGAGACCCAGTACTTC
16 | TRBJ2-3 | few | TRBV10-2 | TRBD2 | CASSDILAGGFDTQYF | TGCGCCAGCAGCGACATACTAGCGGGGGGATTTGATACGCAGTATTTT
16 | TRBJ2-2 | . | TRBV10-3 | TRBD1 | CAITKAGTGETGELFF | TGTGCCATCACCAAGGCCGGGACAGGGGAGACCGGGGAGCTGTTTTTT
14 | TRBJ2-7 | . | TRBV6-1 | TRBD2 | CASSFSGSSYEQYF | TGTGCCAGCAGTTTTAGCGGGAGCTCCTACGAGCAGTACTTC